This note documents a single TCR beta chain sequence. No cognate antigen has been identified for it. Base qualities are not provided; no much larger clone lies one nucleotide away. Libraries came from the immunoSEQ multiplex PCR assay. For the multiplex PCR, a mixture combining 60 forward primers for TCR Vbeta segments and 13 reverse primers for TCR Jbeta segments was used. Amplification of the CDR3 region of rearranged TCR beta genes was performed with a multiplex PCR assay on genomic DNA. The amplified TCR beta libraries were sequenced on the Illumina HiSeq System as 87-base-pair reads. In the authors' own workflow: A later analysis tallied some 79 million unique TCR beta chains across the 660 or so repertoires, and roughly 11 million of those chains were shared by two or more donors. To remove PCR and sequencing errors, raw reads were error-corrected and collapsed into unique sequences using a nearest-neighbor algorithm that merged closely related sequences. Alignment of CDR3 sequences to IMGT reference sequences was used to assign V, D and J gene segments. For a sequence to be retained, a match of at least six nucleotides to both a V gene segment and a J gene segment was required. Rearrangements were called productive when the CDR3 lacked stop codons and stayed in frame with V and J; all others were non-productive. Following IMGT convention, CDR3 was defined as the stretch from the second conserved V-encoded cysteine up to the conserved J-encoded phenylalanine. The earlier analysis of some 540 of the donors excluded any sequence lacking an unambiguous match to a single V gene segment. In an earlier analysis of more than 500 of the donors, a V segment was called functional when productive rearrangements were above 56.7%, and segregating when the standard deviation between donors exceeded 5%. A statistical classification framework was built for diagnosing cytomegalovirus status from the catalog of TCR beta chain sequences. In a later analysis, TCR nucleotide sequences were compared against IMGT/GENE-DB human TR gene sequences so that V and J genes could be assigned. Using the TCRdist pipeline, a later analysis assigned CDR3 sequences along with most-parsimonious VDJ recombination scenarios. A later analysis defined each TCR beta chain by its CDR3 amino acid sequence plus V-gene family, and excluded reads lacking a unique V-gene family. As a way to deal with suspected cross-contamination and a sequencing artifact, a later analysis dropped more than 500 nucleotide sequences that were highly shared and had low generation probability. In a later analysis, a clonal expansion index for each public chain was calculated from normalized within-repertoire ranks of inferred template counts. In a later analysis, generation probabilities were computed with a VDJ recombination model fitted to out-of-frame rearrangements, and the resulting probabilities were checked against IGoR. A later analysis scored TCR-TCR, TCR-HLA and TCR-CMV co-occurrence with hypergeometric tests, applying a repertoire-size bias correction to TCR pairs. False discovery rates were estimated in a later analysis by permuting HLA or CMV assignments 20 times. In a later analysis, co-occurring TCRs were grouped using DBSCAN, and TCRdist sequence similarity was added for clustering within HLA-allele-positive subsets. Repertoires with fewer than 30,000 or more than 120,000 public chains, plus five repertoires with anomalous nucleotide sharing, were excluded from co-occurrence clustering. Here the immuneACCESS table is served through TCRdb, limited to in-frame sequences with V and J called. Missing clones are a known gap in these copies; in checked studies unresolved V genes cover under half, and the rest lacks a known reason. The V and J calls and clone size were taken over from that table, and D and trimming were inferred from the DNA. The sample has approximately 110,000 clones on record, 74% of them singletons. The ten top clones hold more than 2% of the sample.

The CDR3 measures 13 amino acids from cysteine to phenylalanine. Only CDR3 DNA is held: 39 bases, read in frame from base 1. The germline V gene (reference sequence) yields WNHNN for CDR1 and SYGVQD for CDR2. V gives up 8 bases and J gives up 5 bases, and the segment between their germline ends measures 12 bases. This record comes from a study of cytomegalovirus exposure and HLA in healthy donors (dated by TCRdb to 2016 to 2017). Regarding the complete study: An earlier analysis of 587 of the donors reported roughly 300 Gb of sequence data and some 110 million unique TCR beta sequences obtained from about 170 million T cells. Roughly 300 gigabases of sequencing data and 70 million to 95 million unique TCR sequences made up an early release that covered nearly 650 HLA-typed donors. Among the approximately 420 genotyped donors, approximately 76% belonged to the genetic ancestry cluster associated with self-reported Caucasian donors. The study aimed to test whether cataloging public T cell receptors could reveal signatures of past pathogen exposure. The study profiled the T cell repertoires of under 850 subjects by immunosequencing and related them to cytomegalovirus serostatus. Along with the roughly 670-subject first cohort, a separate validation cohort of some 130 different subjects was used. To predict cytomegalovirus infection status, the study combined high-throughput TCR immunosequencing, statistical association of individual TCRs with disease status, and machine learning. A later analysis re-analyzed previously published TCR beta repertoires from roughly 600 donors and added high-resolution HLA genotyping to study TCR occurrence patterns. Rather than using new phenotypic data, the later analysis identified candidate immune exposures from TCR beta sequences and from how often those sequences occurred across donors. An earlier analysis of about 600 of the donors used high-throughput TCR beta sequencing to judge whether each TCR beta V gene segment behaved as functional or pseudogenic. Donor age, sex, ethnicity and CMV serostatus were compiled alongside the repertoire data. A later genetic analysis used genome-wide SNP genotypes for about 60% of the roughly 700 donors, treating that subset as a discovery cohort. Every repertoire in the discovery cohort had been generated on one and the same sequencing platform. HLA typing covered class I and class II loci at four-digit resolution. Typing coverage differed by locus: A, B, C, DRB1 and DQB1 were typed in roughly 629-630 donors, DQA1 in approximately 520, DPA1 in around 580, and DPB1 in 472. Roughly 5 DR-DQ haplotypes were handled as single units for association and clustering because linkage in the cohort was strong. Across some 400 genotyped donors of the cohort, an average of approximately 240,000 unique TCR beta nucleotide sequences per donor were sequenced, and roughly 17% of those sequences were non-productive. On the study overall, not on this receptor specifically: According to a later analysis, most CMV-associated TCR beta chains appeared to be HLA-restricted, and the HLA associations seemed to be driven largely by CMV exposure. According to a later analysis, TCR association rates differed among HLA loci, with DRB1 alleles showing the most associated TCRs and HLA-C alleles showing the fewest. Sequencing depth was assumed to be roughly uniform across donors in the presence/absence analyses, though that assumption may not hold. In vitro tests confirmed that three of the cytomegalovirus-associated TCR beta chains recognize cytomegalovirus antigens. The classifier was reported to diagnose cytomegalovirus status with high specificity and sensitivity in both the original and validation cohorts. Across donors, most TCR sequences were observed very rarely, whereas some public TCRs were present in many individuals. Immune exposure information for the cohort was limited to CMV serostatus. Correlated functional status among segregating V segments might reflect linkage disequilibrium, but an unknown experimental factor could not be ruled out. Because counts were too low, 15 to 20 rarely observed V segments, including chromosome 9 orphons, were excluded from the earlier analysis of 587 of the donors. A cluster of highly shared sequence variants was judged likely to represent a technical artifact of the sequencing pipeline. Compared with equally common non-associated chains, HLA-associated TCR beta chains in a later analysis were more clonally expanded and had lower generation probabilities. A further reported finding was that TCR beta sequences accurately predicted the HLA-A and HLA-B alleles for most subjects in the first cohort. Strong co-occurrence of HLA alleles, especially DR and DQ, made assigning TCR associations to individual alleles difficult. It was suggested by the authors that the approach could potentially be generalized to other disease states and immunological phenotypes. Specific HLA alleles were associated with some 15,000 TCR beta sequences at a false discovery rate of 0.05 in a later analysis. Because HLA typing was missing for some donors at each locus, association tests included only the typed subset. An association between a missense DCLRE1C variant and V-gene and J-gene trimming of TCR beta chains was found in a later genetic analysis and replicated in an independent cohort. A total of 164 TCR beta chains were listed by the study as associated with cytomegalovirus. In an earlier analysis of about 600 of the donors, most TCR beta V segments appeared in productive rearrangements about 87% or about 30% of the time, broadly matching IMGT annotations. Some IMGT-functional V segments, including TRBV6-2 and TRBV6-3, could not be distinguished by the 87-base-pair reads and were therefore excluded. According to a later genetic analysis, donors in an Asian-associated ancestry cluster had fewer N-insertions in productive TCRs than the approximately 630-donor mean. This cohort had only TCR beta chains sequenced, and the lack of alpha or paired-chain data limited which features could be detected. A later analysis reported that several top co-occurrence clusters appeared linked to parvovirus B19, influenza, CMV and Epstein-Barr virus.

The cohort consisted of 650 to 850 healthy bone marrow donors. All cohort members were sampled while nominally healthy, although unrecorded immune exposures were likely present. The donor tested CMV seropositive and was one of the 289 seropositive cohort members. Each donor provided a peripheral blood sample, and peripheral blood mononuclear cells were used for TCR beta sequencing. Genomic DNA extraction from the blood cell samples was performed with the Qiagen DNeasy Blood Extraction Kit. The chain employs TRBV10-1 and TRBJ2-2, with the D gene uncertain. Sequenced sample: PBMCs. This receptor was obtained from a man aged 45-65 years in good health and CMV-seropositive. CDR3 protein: CASLSSGTGELFF. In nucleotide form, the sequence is TGCGCCAGCCTTTCCTCCGGGACCGGGGAGCTGTTTTTT.